This TCR beta chain was recovered during a study of blood T cell repertoires in COVID-19. Study as a whole: Samples representing acute and convalescent COVID-19 were sourced from the United States, Italy and Spain. The analysed material was cDNA or gDNA that came from T cells, B-cell-depleted T cells, or PBMCs.

As processed by the authors: Amplification of reference gene primers provided the estimated nucleated cell counts. The table came from immunoSEQ multiplex PCR; TCRdb's copy has only in-frame clones and leaves some out. V and J calls and clone size come straight from that table; D and trimming were deduced from the DNA. The sample consists of more than 250,000 clones, roughly 87% of them appearing once. The CDR3 sequence is 14 residues long. The V segment lost 3 bases and the J segment 7 bases; nucleotides outside the gene matches: 3. Germline assignment: CDR1 KGHSH and CDR2 LQKENI. The V gene is TRBV18, the J gene TRBJ1-4, with 9 bases fitting TRBD1. Sequences were obtained from peripheral blood. This receptor was identified in a man aged 50-59 years with active or convalescent COVID-19. DNA for the CDR3: TGTGCCAGCTCACCGGACAGGGGTGGTGAAAAACTGTTTTTT. It yields the protein CASSPDRGGEKLFF. Combining the CDR3 with reference TRBV18 and TRBJ1-4 gives the whole variable domain NAGVMQNPRHLVRRRGQEARLRCSPMKGHSHVYWYRQLPEEGLKFMVYLQKENIIDESGMPKERFSAEFPKEGPSILRIQQVVRGDSAAYFCASSPDRGGEKLFFGSGTQLSVL.